The sequence of this TCR beta chain was determined in a study of blood T cell repertoires in COVID-19. About the research overall: There were acute and convalescent COVID-19 samples, and they came from the United States, Italy and Spain.

With 3 bases clipped from V and 4 bases from J, the junction kept 0 bases outside the gene matches. The germline V gene has CDR1 SGHRS and CDR2 YFSETQ. The CDR3 runs to 13 residues. The method was immunoSEQ multiplex PCR; TCRdb's version includes in-frame clones alone and lacks a portion of them. The sample consists of tens of thousands of clones, 80% to 90% of them appearing once. This chain uses TRBV5-1 with TRBJ1-3, with 8 bases identical to TRBD1. The sequenced sample was peripheral blood. This receptor was identified in a human donor with active COVID-19. The donor label of this sample is uncertain. Here the CDR3 DNA reads TGCGCCAGCAGCTGGGACAGGGGAAACACCATATATTTT. Amino acid sequence: CASSWDRGNTIYF.